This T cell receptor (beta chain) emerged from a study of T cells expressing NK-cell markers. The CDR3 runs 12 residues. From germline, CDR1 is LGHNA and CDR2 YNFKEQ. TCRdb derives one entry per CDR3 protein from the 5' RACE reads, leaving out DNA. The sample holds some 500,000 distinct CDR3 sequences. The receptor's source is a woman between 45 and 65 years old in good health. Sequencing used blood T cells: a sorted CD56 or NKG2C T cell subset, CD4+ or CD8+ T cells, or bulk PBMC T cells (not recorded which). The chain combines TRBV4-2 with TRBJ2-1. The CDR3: CASSQDMSNEIF.